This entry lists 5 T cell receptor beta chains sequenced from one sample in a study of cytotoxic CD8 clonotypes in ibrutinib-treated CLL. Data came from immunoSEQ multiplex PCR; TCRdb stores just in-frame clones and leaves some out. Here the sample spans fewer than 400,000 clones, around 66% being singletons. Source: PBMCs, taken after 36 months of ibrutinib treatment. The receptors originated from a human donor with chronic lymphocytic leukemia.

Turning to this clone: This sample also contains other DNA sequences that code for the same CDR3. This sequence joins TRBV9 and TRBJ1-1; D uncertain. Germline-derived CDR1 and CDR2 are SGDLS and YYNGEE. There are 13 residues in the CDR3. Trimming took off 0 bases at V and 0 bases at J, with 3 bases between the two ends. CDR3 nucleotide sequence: TGTGCCAGCAGCGTAGATTTGAACACTGAAGCTTTCTTT. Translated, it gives CASSVDLNTEAFF.

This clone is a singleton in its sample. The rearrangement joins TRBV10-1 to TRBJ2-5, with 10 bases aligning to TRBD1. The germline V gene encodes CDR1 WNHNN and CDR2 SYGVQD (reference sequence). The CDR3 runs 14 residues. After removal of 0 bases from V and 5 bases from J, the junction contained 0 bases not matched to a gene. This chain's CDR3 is CASSESGQGETQYF. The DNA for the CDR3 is TGCGCCAGCAGTGAGTCGGGACAGGGGGAGACCCAGTACTTC.

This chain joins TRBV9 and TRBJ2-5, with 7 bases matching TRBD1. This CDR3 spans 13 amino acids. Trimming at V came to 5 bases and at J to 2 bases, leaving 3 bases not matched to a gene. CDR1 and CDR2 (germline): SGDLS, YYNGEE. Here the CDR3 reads CASSTDRQETQYF. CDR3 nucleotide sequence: TGTGCCAGCAGTACGGACAGGCAAGAGACCCAGTACTTC.

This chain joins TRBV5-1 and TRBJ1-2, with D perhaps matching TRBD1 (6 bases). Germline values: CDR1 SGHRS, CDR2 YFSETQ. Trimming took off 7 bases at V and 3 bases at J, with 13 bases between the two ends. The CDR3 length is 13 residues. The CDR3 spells CASARGQDYGYTF. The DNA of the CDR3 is TGCGCCAGCGCACGGGGGCAAGACTATGGCTACACCTTC.

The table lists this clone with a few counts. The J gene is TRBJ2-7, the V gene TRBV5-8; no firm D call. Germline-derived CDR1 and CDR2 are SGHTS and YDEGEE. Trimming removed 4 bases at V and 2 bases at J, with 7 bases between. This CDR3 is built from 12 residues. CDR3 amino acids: CASSDETYEQYF. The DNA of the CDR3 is TGTGCCAGCAGCGACGAAACCTACGAGCAGTACTTC. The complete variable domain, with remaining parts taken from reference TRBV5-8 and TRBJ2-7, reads EAGVTQSPTHLIKTRGQQATLRCSPISGHTSVYWYQQALGLGLQFLLWYDEGEERNRGNFPPRFSGRQFPNYSSELNVNALELEDSALYLCASSDETYEQYFGPGTRLTVT.